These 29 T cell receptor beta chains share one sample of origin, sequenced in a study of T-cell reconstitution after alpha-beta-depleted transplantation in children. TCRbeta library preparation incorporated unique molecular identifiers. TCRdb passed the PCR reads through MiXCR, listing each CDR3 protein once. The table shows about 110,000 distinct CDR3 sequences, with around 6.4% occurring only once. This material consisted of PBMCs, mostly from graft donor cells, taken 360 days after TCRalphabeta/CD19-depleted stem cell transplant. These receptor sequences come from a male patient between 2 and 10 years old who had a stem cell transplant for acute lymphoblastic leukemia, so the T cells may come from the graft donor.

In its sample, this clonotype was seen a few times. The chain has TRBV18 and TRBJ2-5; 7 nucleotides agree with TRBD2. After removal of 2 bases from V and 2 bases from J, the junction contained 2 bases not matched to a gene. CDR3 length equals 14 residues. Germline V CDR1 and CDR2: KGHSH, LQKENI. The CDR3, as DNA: TGTGCCAGCTCACCAGGGGAGGGACAAGAGACCCAGTACTTC. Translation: CASSPGEGQETQYF.

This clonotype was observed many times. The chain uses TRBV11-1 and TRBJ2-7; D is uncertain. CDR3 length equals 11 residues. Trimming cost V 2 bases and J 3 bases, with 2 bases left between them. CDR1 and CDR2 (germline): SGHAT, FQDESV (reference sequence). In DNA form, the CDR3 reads TGTGCCAGCAGCTTATACTACGAGCAGTACTTC. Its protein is CASSLYYEQYF.

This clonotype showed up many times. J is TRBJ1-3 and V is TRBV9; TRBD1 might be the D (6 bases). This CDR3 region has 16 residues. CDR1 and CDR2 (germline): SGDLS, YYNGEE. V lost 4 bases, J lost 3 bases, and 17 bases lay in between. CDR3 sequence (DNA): TGTGCCAGCAGCCCAGGGCGGGGGCCGGGTGGAAACACCATATATTTT. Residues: CASSPGRGPGGNTIYF.

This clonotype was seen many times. CDR3 sequence: CASSQDRAGRTGELFF. In DNA form, the CDR3 reads TGCGCCAGCAGCCAAGATCGGGCGGGAAGGACCGGGGAGCTGTTTTTT. The chain has TRBV4-3 and TRBJ2-2, with a possible D match to TRBD2 (6 bases). The CDR3 is 16 amino acids. Germline V lookup: CDR1 LGHNA, CDR2 YSLEER. V was shortened by 0 bases and J by 5 bases, with 13 bases between the two germline ends.

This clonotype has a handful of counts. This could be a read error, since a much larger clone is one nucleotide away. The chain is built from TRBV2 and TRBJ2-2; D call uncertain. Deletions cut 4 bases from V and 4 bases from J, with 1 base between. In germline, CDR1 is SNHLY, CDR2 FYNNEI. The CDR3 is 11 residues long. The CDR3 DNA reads TGTGCCAGCAGTGTCACCGGGGAGCTGTTTTTT. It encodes CASSVTGELFF.

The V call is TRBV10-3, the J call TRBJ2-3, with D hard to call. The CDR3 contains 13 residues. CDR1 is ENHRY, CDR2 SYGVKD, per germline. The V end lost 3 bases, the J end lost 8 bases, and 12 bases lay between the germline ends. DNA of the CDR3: TGTGCCATCAGTGATCTAGGGTTGAGTACGCAGTATTTT. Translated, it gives CAISDLGLSTQYF.

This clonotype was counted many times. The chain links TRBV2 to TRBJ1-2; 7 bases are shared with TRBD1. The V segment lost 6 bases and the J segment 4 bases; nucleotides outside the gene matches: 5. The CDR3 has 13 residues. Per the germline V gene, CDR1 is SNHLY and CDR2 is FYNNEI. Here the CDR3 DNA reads TGTGCCAGCAGCCGACAGGGTCCCTATGGCTACACCTTC. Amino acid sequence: CASSRQGPYGYTF.

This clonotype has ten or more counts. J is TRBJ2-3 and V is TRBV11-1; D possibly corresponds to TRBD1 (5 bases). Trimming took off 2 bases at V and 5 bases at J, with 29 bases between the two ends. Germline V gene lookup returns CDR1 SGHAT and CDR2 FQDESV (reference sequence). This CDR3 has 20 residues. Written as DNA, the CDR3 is TGTGCCAGCAGCTTATTAGAGCCCCTCCAGTTGGGGCTTTTTGTAGATACGCAGTATTTT. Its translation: CASSLLEPLQLGLFVDTQYF.

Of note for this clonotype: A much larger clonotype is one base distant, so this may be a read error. The CDR3 loop reads CASKYPATDTQYF. The CDR3 nucleotides read TGCGCCAGCAAATATCCGGCCACAGATACGCAGTATTTT. The rearrangement joins TRBV5-1 to TRBJ2-3; D is uncertain. This CDR3 region has 13 residues. V shed 6 bases and J shed 2 bases, with 10 bases lying between them. Germline CDR1 is SGHRS and CDR2 is YFSETQ.

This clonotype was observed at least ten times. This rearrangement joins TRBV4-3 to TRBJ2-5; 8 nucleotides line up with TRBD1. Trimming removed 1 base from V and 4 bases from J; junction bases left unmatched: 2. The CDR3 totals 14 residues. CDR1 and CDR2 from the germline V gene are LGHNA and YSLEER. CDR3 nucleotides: TGCGCCAGCAGCCAAGGACAGGGGATAGAGACCCAGTACTTC. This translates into CASSQGQGIETQYF.

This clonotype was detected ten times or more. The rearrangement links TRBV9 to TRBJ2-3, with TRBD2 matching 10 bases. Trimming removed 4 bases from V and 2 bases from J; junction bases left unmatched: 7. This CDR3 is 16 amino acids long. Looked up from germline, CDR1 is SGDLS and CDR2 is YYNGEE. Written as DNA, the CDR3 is TGTGCCAGCAGCAGTAGCGGGGGGCCTTCCACAGATACGCAGTATTTT. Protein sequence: CASSSSGGPSTDTQYF.

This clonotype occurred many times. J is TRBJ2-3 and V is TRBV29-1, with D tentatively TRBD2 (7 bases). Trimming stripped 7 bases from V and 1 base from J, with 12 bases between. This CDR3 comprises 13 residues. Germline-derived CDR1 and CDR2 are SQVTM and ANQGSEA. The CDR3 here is CSAGGPGTDTQYF. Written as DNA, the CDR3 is TGCAGCGCCGGGGGGCCCGGCACAGATACGCAGTATTTT.

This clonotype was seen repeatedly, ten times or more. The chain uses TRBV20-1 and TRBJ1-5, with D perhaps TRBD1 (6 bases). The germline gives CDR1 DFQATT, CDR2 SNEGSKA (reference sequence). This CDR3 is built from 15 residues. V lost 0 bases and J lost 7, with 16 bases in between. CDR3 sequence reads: CSARDVTGIQQPQHF. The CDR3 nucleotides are TGCAGTGCTAGAGACGTGACAGGCATCCAGCAGCCCCAGCATTTT.

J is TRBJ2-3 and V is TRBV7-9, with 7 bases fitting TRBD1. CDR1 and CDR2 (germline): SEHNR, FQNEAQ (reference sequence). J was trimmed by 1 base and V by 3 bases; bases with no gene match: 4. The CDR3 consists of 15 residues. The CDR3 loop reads CASSFEGARTDTQYF. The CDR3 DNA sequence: TGTGCCAGCAGCTTCGAGGGGGCCCGCACAGATACGCAGTATTTT.

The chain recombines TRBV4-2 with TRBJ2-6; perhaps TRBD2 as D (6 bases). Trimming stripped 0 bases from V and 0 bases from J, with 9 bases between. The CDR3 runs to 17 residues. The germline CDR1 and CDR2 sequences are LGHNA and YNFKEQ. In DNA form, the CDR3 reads TGTGCCAGCAGCCAAGAGGCGCGGGACTCTGGGGCCAACGTCCTGACTTTC. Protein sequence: CASSQEARDSGANVLTF.

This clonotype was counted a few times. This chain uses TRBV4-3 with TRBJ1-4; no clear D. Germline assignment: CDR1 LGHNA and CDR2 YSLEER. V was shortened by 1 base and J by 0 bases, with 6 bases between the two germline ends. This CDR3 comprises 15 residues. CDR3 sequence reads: CASSQGTTTNEKLFF. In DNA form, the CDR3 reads TGCGCCAGCAGCCAAGGCACTACAACTAATGAAAAACTGTTTTTT.

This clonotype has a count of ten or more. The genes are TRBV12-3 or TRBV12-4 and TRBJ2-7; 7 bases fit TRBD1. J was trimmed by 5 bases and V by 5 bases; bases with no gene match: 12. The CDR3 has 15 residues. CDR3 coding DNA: TGTGCCAGCAGTAGATGGACAGGTGCCAACCACGAGCAGTACTTC. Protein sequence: CASSRWTGANHEQYF.

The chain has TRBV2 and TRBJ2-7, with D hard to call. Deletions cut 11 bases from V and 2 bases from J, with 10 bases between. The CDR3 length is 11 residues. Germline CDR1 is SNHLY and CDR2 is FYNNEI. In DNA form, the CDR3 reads TGTGCCTTCCTGGTCCCCTACGAGCAGTACTTC. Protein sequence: CAFLVPYEQYF. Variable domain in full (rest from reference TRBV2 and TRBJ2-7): EPEVTQTPSHQVTQMGQEVILRCVPISNHLYFYWYRQILGQKVEFLVSFYNNEISEKSEIFDDQFSVERPDGSNFTLKIRSTKLEDSAMYFCAFLVPYEQYFGPGTRLTVT.

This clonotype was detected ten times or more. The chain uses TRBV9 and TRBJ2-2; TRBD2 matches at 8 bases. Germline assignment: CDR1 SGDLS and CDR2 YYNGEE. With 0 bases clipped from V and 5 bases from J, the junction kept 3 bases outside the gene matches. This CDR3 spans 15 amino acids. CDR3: CASSVAGGRTGELFF. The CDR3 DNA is TGTGCCAGCAGCGTAGCGGGGGGGCGAACCGGGGAGCTGTTTTTT.

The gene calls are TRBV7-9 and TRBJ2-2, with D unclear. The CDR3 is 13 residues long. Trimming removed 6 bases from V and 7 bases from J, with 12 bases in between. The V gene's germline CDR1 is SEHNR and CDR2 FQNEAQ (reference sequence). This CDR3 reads CASSSPGLGELFF. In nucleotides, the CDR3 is TGTGCCAGCAGTTCCCCGGGTCTCGGGGAGCTGTTTTTT.

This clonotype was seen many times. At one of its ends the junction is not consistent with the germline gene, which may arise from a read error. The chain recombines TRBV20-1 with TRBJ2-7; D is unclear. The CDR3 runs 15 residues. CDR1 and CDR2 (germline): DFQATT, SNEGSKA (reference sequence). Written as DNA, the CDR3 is TGCAGTGCTAGAGATCCCGGCGCGGTCCCCTACGAGCTGTACTTC. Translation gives CSARDPGAVPYELYF.

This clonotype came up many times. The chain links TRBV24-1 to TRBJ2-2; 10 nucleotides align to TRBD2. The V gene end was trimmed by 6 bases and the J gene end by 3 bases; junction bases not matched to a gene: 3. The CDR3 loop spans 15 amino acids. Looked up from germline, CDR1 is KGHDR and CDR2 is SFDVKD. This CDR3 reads CATSSLAGDTGELFF. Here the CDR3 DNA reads TGTGCCACCAGTAGTCTAGCGGGAGACACCGGGGAGCTGTTTTTT.

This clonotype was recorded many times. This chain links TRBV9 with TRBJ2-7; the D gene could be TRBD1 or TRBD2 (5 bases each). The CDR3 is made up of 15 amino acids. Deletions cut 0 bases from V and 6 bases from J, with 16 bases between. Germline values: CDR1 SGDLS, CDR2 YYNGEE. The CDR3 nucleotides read TGTGCCAGCAGCGTAGGTGGAAGGGACGGGGTCGAGCAGTACTTC. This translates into CASSVGGRDGVEQYF.

CDR3 bases: TGTGCCAGCAGCCACCCGGGGGCGCGGACGGACTCACCCCTCCACTTT. Its translation: CASSHPGARTDSPLHF. This chain joins TRBV4-2 and TRBJ1-6; D perhaps matches TRBD1 (6 bases). The CDR3 has 16 amino acids. In germline, CDR1 is LGHNA, CDR2 YNFKEQ. V was cut by 3 bases and J by 10 bases, with 19 bases left in between.

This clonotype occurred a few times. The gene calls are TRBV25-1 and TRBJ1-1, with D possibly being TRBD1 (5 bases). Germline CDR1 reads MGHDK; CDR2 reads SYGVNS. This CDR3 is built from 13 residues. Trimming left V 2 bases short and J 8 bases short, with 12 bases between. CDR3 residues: CASSEPGTPEAFF. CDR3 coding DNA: TGTGCCAGCAGTGAACCCGGGACTCCCGAAGCTTTCTTT.

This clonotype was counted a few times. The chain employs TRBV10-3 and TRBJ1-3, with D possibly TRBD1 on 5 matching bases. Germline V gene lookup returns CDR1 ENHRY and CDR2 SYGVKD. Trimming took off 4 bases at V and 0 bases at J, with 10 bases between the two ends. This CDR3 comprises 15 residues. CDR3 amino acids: CAISAGTNSGNTIYF. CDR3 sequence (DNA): TGTGCCATCAGTGCAGGGACCAACTCTGGAAACACCATATATTTT.

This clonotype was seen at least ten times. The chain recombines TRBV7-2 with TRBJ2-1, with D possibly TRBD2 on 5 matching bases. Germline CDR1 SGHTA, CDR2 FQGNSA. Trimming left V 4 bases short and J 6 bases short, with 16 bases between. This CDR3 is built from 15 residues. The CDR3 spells CASSSRGSFGNEQFF. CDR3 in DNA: TGTGCCAGCAGCTCCCGGGGTTCCTTTGGCAATGAGCAGTTCTTC.

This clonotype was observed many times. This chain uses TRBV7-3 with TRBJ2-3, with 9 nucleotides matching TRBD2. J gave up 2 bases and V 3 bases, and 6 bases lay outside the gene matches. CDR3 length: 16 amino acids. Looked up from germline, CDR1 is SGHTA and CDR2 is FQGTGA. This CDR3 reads CASSFGAGGLTDTQYF. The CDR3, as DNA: TGTGCCAGCAGCTTCGGAGCGGGAGGCCTCACAGATACGCAGTATTTT. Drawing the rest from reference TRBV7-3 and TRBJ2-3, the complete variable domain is GAGVSQTPSNKVTEKGKYVELRCDPISGHTALYWYRQSLGQGPEFLIYFQGTGAADDSGLPNDRFFAVRPEGSVSTLKIQRTERGDSAVYLCASSFGAGGLTDTQYFGPGTRLTVL.

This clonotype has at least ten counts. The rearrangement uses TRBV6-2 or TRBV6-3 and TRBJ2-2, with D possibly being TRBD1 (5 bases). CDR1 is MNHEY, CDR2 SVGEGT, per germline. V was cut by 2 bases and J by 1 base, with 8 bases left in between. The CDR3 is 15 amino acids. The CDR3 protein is CASSYRQLNTGELFF. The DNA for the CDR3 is TGTGCCAGCAGTTACCGACAGTTGAACACCGGGGAGCTGTTTTTT.